The 18 T cell receptor beta chains listed next were all sequenced from one sample in a study of blood T cell repertoires in COVID-19 (dated by TCRdb to about 2020). Libraries came from the immunoSEQ multiplex PCR assay. In TCRdb, the immuneACCESS table is reduced to in-frame sequences with V and J assigned. These tables do not hold every clone; where another copy was compared, an unresolved V gene accounts for under half, and the others remain unexplained. The sample table holds about 270,000 clones, of which approximately 85% were seen once. The ten largest clones capture 13% of the sample. The sequenced sample consisted of peripheral blood. The receptors stem from a human donor in a cohort sampled during active COVID-19.

This chain connects TRBV2 to TRBJ2-1; TRBD2 might be the D (5 bases). V shed 7 bases and J shed 4 bases, with 5 bases lying between them. The germline CDR1 and CDR2 sequences are SNHLY and FYNNEI. CDR3 length equals 11 residues. CDR3 in amino acids: CASTGYNEQFF. CDR3 bases: TGTGCCAGCACGGGGTACAATGAGCAGTTCTTC.

The chain recombines TRBV6-5 with TRBJ2-5; 9 bases are a match to TRBD2. There are 14 residues in the CDR3. Germline CDR1 MNHEY, CDR2 SVGAGI. Unmatched junction bases numbered 4, after V lost 4 bases and J lost 4 bases. The CDR3 DNA reads TGTGCCAGCAGTTGGCGGGAGGGGGGAGAGACCCAGTACTTC. It specifies CASSWREGGETQYF.

In this sample, this clone turned up many times. V usage is TRBV5-1 and J usage is TRBJ2-1, with 10 bases lining up with TRBD2. The CDR3 loop spans 18 amino acids. The germline V gene encodes CDR1 SGHRS and CDR2 YFSETQ. The trim removed 0 bases at V and 8 bases at J, leaving 14 bases unmatched. The CDR3 loop is CASSLEGLAIAWEDEQFF. In DNA form, the CDR3 reads TGCGCCAGCAGCTTGGAGGGACTAGCGATCGCGTGGGAGGATGAGCAGTTCTTC.

CDR3 in DNA: TGTGCCATCAGGGGCGAGACCCGGGGAAACACCATATATTTT. Its translation is CAIRGETRGNTIYF. The J gene is TRBJ1-3, the V gene TRBV10-3; D is unclear. Germline V gene lookup returns CDR1 ENHRY and CDR2 SYGVKD. V shed 6 bases and J shed 4 bases, with 13 bases lying between them. CDR3 length: 14 residues.

The CDR3 DNA sequence: TGTGCCAGCAGCTTCGGACAGGGTTGGGGCTACACCTTC. This encodes CASSFGQGWGYTF. The chain couples TRBV7-9 to TRBJ1-2; 8 nucleotides line up with TRBD1. The junction had 5 bases not matched to a gene; V was cut back by 3 bases and J by 8 bases. The CDR3 is made up of 13 amino acids. Germline CDR1 is SEHNR and CDR2 is FQNEAQ (reference sequence).

V is TRBV5-5 and J is TRBJ2-7; D possibly corresponds to TRBD1 (5 bases). The germline V gene encodes CDR1 SGHKS and CDR2 YYEKEE (reference sequence). V gave up 3 bases and J gave up 3 bases, with 10 bases separating them. The CDR3 runs 13 residues. The CDR3 reads CASSWGLIYEQYF. The CDR3 DNA reads TGTGCCAGCAGCTGGGGCCTAATCTACGAGCAGTACTTC.

V and J are TRBV4-2 and TRBJ1-6; D is undetermined. The CDR3 has 17 residues. Germline V gene data show CDR1 as LGHNA and CDR2 as YNFKEQ. The ends were cut back, 0 bases at V and 9 bases at J, with 18 bases in the middle. The chain's CDR3 is CASSQDLARAGGSPLHF. The DNA of the CDR3 is TGTGCCAGCAGCCAAGACTTGGCAAGGGCCGGAGGTTCACCCCTCCACTTT.

The chain employs TRBV24-1 and TRBJ2-1, with D unresolved. The CDR3 contains 13 residues. V gave up 2 bases and J gave up 8 bases, with 9 bases separating them. Germline V gene sequence: CDR1 KGHDR, CDR2 SFDVKD. The CDR3: CATSDSTSYEQFF. The CDR3 DNA reads TGTGCCACCAGTGATTCTACTTCGTATGAGCAGTTCTTC.

In DNA form, the CDR3 reads TGTGCCAGCAGTTTAGAGAGGTCAGATACGCAGTATTTT. Encoded protein: CASSLERSDTQYF. The chain is built from TRBV27 and TRBJ2-3; D gene ambiguous. This CDR3 contains 13 residues. The ends were cut back, 2 bases at V and 4 bases at J, with 7 bases in the middle. Germline lookup yields CDR1 MNHEY and CDR2 SMNVEV (reference sequence).

The genes are TRBV19 and TRBJ1-4; D perhaps matches TRBD1 (5 bases). Germline values: CDR1 LNHDA, CDR2 SQIVND (reference sequence). Deletions cut 6 bases from V and 5 bases from J, with 13 bases between. This CDR3 is built from 14 residues. The chain's CDR3 is CASRGNYRNEKLFF. The CDR3 coding sequence is TGTGCCAGTAGGGGGAACTACAGGAATGAAAAACTGTTTTTT.

The chain joins TRBV27 to TRBJ1-2; D gene uncertain. CDR1 is MNHEY and CDR2 is SMNVEV in the germline V gene (reference sequence). The CDR3 sequence is 13 residues long. V was pared by 6 bases and J by 1 base, with 9 bases between. The CDR3, as DNA: TGTGCCAGCAGCCCACGGAGTAACTATGGCTACACCTTC. Protein sequence: CASSPRSNYGYTF.

This clone was detected once. The V and J genes are TRBV19 and TRBJ2-1; D not resolved. Germline assignment: CDR1 LNHDA and CDR2 SQIVND (reference sequence). The CDR3 consists of 16 residues. V lost 6 bases and J lost 4, with 19 bases in between. This CDR3 is CASSPRHTDSYNEQFF. CDR3 nucleotide sequence: TGTGCCAGTAGCCCGAGGCACACCGACTCGTACAATGAGCAGTTCTTC.

This chain connects TRBV9 to TRBJ2-1, with a tentative D call TRBD2 (6 bases). The CDR3 length is 13 residues. Trimming pared 0 bases from V and 10 bases from J, leaving 11 bases between. Germline loops: CDR1 SGDLS, CDR2 YYNGEE. The CDR3 DNA reads TGTGCCAGCAGCGTAGCTCTAGGGAGGGAGCAGTTCTTC. Protein sequence: CASSVALGREQFF.

This clone was counted between two and nine times. The genes are TRBV7-9 and TRBJ1-2; possibly TRBD1 for D (5 bases). The CDR3 runs 14 residues. Between the trimmed V and J ends, which lost 3 bases and 4 bases, there was a span of 12 bases. Germline V CDR1 and CDR2: SEHNR, FQNEAQ (reference sequence). The CDR3 region has the DNA TGTGCCAGCAGCTTGTCAGGGTACGGCTATGGCTACACCTTC. The encoded protein is CASSLSGYGYGYTF.

The V gene is TRBV15, the J gene TRBJ1-1, with D maybe TRBD1 (5 bases). This CDR3 has 14 residues. The V gene's germline CDR1 is LNHNV and CDR2 YYDKDF (reference sequence). Trimming took 1 base from V and 1 from J, leaving 7 bases between them. The CDR3 loop reads CATSRAGANTEAFF. The CDR3 DNA sequence: TGTGCCACCAGCAGAGCTGGGGCGAACACTGAAGCTTTCTTT.

This chain connects TRBV7-9 to TRBJ2-1, with D perhaps matching TRBD2 (6 bases). CDR3 length equals 15 residues. The germline CDR1 and CDR2 sequences are SEHNR and FQNEAQ (reference sequence). Trimming took 5 bases from V and 9 from J, leaving 20 bases between them. Here the CDR3 DNA reads TGTGCCAGCAGCGCCCCGGGACTTTTACGCATTGAGCAGTTCTTC. Protein: CASSAPGLLRIEQFF. The whole variable domain, filled in from reference TRBV7-9 and TRBJ2-1, reads DTGVSQNPRHKITKRGQNVTFRCDPISEHNRLYWYRQTLGQGPEFLTYFQNEAQLEKSRLLSDRFSAERPKGSFSTLEIQRTEQGDSAMYLCASSAPGLLRIEQFFGPGTRLTVL.

The chain employs TRBV29-1 and TRBJ1-6, with D tentatively TRBD1 (6 bases). Looked up from germline, CDR1 is SQVTM and CDR2 is ANQGSEA. With 4 bases removed from V and 3 bases from J, the gap between germline ends came to 10 bases. This CDR3 spans 14 amino acids. CDR3 loop: CSVGEGHYNSPLHF. The CDR3 DNA reads TGCAGCGTTGGAGAGGGACACTATAATTCACCCCTCCACTTT.

The chain employs TRBV5-8 and TRBJ1-3; D not certain. The CDR3 totals 15 residues. Trimming left V 2 bases short and J 0 bases short, with 9 bases between. CDR1 is SGHTS, CDR2 YDEGEE, per germline. The chain's CDR3 is CASSFGEASGNTIYF. The CDR3 DNA follows: TGTGCCAGCAGCTTTGGAGAGGCCTCTGGAAACACCATATATTTT.